A few counts support the clone carrying this T cell receptor (beta chain). Its antigen is as yet unknown. The second PCR ran 7 to 11 cycles with a sample-barcoded 5' primer and J-beta primers. Via MiXCR, TCRdb re-called the 5' RACE reads, giving one row per CDR3 protein. The sample lists 850,000 to 1,300,000 distinct CDR3 sequences; more than 35% were seen once. The sample is drawn from a study of blood T cells in healthy people across ages. Notes on the study in general: Both higher diversity and more naive CD4+ cells marked long-lived donors when set against aged donors.

The germline gives CDR1 SGHRS, CDR2 YFSETQ. The CDR3 totals 17 residues. J lost 3 bases, V lost 4 bases, and 8 bases had no gene match. At least 7 million PBMCs were isolated per sample. Sequencing was performed on blood. This receptor was obtained from an older woman in good health. V usage is TRBV5-1 and J usage is TRBJ2-1; 12 bases are shared with TRBD2. The CDR3 loop reads CASSNRLAGVLYNEQFF. CDR3 coding DNA: TGCGCCAGCAGCAATAGACTAGCGGGAGTTCTCTACAATGAGCAGTTCTTC. Full variable domain (outside the CDR3, taken from reference TRBV5-1 and TRBJ2-1): KAGVTQTPRYLIKTRGQQVTLSCSPISGHRSVSWYQQTPGQGLQFLFEYFSETQRNKGNFPGRFSGRQFSNSRSEMNVSTLELGDSALYLCASSNRLAGVLYNEQFFGPGTRLTVL.